The 19 T cell receptor beta chains presented below share a single source sample, sequenced in a study of vaccination and CD4 T cells after COVID-19. Their antigens are not known. An Oncomine TCR Beta short-read assay was used to sequence the DNA from cultured CD4+ T cells. TCRdb independently ran MiXCR on the PCR reads; one entry per CDR3 protein. The table has about 23,000 distinct CDR3 sequences, approximately 48% seen once. This sample's treatment: approximately nine-day PBMC culture with coronavirus spike peptide pools or control peptides (ViraFEST assay). The specimen comprised CD4+ T cells from blood, cultured in vitro, sampled before SARS-CoV-2 vaccination. These receptors all stem from a human donor who received a COVID-19 vaccine.

This clonotype has just a few counts. The chain is built from TRBV7-2 and TRBJ2-7; no clear D gene. Trimming pared 5 bases from V and 4 bases from J, leaving 21 bases between. CDR3 length: 16 residues. CDR1 SGHTA and CDR2 FQGNSA come from the germline V gene. The CDR3 reads CASSLLGEPANYEQYF. CDR3 coding DNA: TGTGCCAGCAGCCTCCTCGGCGAGCCGGCGAATTACGAGCAGTACTTC.

This sequence joins TRBV2 and TRBJ2-3; 8 nucleotides agree with TRBD1. V was clipped by 6 bases and J by 3 bases; unmatched bases: 2. Germline V lookup: CDR1 SNHLY, CDR2 FYNNEI. This CDR3 region has 13 residues. The CDR3 spells CASRQGGTDTQYF. The CDR3, as DNA: TGTGCCAGCAGACAGGGGGGTACAGATACGCAGTATTTT.

The V gene is TRBV20-1, the J gene TRBJ1-3; no firm D call. This CDR3 spans 11 amino acids. The V and J ends lost 2 bases and 3 bases respectively, with 2 bases between them. Looked up from germline, CDR1 is DFQATT and CDR2 is SNEGSKA (reference sequence). CDR3 DNA sequence: TGCAGTGCTAGACTTGGAAACACCATATATTTT. Amino acid sequence: CSARLGNTIYF.

This clonotype was counted only a few times. The genes are TRBV4-2 and TRBJ2-7; 12 bases are shared with TRBD2. CDR1 is LGHNA and CDR2 is YNFKEQ in the germline V gene. V lost 5 bases to trimming and J lost 0 bases; unmatched junction nucleotides: 8. CDR3 length equals 17 residues. CDR3 bases: TGTGCCAGCAGCTTGCGGACTAGCGGGGCGATCTCCTACGAGCAGTACTTC. This translates into CASSLRTSGAISYEQYF.

V usage is TRBV6-4 and J usage is TRBJ2-7; D call uncertain. CDR3 length: 18 residues. The germline V gene has CDR1 MRHNA and CDR2 SNTAGT. Deletions cut 7 bases from V and 7 bases from J, with 32 bases between. CDR3 DNA sequence: TGTGCCAGCAAAGGGCCTTTCAGGTTACGCCGGCCCCTCGAGGAGCAGTACTTC. It yields the protein CASKGPFRLRRPLEEQYF.

The V call is TRBV21-1, the J call TRBJ2-2; TRBD1, the table's D call, lacks a check against the DNA. TRBV21-1 is annotated as a pseudogene. This CDR3 region has 17 residues. CDR3 coding DNA: TGTGCCAGCAGCAAATATGGGGGCAGGGAAACCACCGGGGAGCTGTTTTTT. Translated: CASSKYGGRETTGELFF.

This clonotype was counted once. The chain is built from TRBV5-4 and TRBJ2-5; 8 positions agree with TRBD2. Germline V CDR1 and CDR2: SGHNT, YYREEE (reference sequence). The CDR3 is 15 amino acids. V gave up 2 bases and J gave up 5 bases; unmatched junction bases: 8. The CDR3 here is CASSFGGGSRETQYF. CDR3 sequence (DNA): TGTGCCAGCAGCTTTGGCGGGGGGTCCCGCGAGACCCAGTACTTC.

The chain links TRBV10-3 to TRBJ1-5; 7 bases fit TRBD1. The CDR3 is 13 residues long. Per the germline V gene, CDR1 is ENHRY and CDR2 is SYGVKD. V was clipped by 5 bases and J by 10 bases; unmatched bases: 8. The CDR3 DNA reads TGTGCCATCAGTACAGGGGCGAAGGACCCCCAGCATTTT. Translated, it gives CAISTGAKDPQHF.

This clonotype has only a few counts. The J gene is TRBJ2-2, the V gene TRBV10-1, with D possibly TRBD1 on 5 matching bases. Germline CDR1 and CDR2: WNHNN and SYGVQD (reference sequence). Between the trimmed V and J ends, which lost 6 bases and 0 bases, there was a span of 8 bases. This CDR3 has 14 residues. The CDR3 protein is CASSRQPNTGELFF. CDR3 bases: TGCGCCAGCAGCCGACAGCCGAACACCGGGGAGCTGTTTTTT.

A single count supports this clonotype. This chain links TRBV20-1 with TRBJ1-4; possibly TRBD1 for D (6 bases). CDR1 DFQATT and CDR2 SNEGSKA come from the germline V gene (reference sequence). The V end was cut by 4 bases, the J end by 5 bases, with 11 bases between. The CDR3 is 13 amino acids. The CDR3 region is CSAKGGANEKLFF. CDR3 nucleotide sequence: TGCAGTGCTAAGGGGGGCGCGAATGAAAAACTGTTTTTT.

J is TRBJ2-3 and V is TRBV19, with D perhaps TRBD1 (6 bases). CDR1 and CDR2 (germline): LNHDA, SQIVND (reference sequence). The CDR3 totals 15 residues. With 3 bases removed from V and 7 bases from J, the gap between germline ends came to 17 bases. Here the CDR3 DNA reads TGTGCCAGTAGTATCGGACAGAATCCCTTAAATACGCAGTATTTT. Protein: CASSIGQNPLNTQYF.

Details on this clonotype: A read error may account for a junction end that differs from germline. In DNA, the CDR3 is TGCGCCAGCTTGGAGGGGTGGCCTCCGCACCCCAAAAACATTCAGTACTTC. Protein: CASLEGWPPHPKNIQYF. V usage is TRBV7-8 and J usage is TRBJ2-4; possible D gene TRBD2, 6 bases. Germline CDR1 reads SGHVS; CDR2 reads FQNEAQ. The CDR3 is 17 residues long.

This clonotype has a handful of counts. The chain couples TRBV6-1 to TRBJ1-5; D is undetermined. The V end lost 6 bases, the J end lost 7 bases, and 13 bases lay between the germline ends. CDR3 length: 13 residues. Germline-derived CDR1 and CDR2 are MNHNS and SASEGT. The CDR3 region is CASRDQPDQPQHF. The CDR3 DNA is TGTGCCAGCAGGGATCAACCCGACCAGCCCCAGCATTTT.

This clonotype was counted between two and nine times. V and J are TRBV27 and TRBJ2-1; 8 nucleotides align to TRBD1. The CDR3 covers 15 residues. Unmatched junction bases numbered 3, after V lost 5 bases and J lost 0 bases. Per the germline V gene, CDR1 is MNHEY and CDR2 is SMNVEV (reference sequence). The CDR3, as DNA: TGTGCCAGCAGTGTACAGGGGGTCTCCTACAATGAGCAGTTCTTC. As protein: CASSVQGVSYNEQFF.

This clonotype was detected a few times. V usage is TRBV19 and J usage is TRBJ1-2, with no clear D. The CDR3 loop spans 14 amino acids. V gave up 6 bases and J gave up 0 bases, with 11 bases separating them. Germline loops: CDR1 LNHDA, CDR2 SQIVND (reference sequence). In nucleotides, the CDR3 is TGTGCCAGTAGCCCTCAGAGAGCTAACTATGGCTACACCTTC. Its translation: CASSPQRANYGYTF.

V and J are TRBV20-1 and TRBJ1-5, with 7 bases identical to TRBD1. The germline CDR1 and CDR2 sequences are DFQATT and SNEGSKA (reference sequence). V lost 5 bases, J lost 3 bases, and 7 bases stayed unmatched. The CDR3 spans 14 residues. CDR3 sequence reads: CSALRDSLNQPQHF. Here the CDR3 DNA reads TGCAGTGCTCTCCGGGACAGCCTCAATCAGCCCCAGCATTTT.

This clonotype was detected once. The chain links TRBV4-1 to TRBJ1-2; TRBD1 aligns across 7 bases. The CDR3 is made up of 15 amino acids. Unmatched junction bases numbered 6, after V lost 1 base and J lost 4 bases. The germline gives CDR1 MGHRA, CDR2 YSYEKL. Here the CDR3 reads CASSQVPGGFYGYTF. CDR3 in DNA: TGCGCCAGCAGCCAAGTGCCAGGGGGTTTCTATGGCTACACCTTC.

The V and J genes are TRBV25-1 and TRBJ1-3, with 8 bases fitting TRBD1. Germline V lookup: CDR1 MGHDK, CDR2 SYGVNS. Losses at the gene ends were 6 bases for V and 5 bases for J; bases not matched to a gene: 9. The CDR3 runs to 15 residues. The CDR3 is CASRDRGSSRNTIYF. CDR3 bases: TGTGCCAGCAGAGACAGGGGAAGTTCTAGAAACACCATATATTTT.

This sequence joins TRBV6-1 and TRBJ1-1, with D perhaps TRBD1 (6 bases). From germline, CDR1 is MNHNS and CDR2 SASEGT. The CDR3 is 15 residues long. V lost 6 bases to trimming and J lost 6 bases, with 20 bases between them. The CDR3 sequence: CASRNHRGGMAEAFF. CDR3 coding DNA: TGTGCCAGCAGGAACCACCGAGGGGGGATGGCTGAAGCTTTCTTT.